The present TCR beta chain was sequenced within a study of lymphopenia after photon versus proton radiotherapy. Profiling relied on immunoSEQ multiplex PCR, and the TCRdb table lists in-frame clones only, not all of them. In the table there are about 62,000 clones, roughly 90% of which are singletons. V lost 4 bases and J 6 bases, leaving 18 bases between the germline ends. Germline assignment: CDR1 GTSNPN and CDR2 SVGIG (reference sequence). This CDR3 region has 14 residues. The clonotype comes from a man older than 75 with esophageal cancer. This material consisted of peripheral blood, taken from a patient treated with proton-based radiotherapy. The genes are TRBV30 and TRBJ1-2; D unresolved. CDR3 DNA: TGTGCCTGGAACCCAGCGAATCCGATTAATGGCTACACCTTC. Translation: CAWNPANPINGYTF.